Following are 24 T cell receptor beta chains from one sample sequenced in a study of blood T cell repertoires in COVID-19. The protocol was immunoSEQ multiplex PCR, while the TCRdb copy is restricted to in-frame clones and leaves out a portion. The data contain just over 300,000 clones, about 87% of them singletons. Sample: PBMCs or T cells enriched from blood (not recorded which). Every receptor here comes from a woman aged 18-35 years who had recovered from COVID-19.

This clone has a handful of counts. CDR3 coding DNA: TGTGCCAGCACCAAAGGGGATGGGGGGGGGAAAGGATACAATGAGCAGTTCTTC. The encoded protein is CASTKGDGGGKGYNEQFF. V gene TRBV11-2 combines with J gene TRBJ2-1; 7 bases line up with TRBD2. The ends lost 7 bases at V and 4 bases at J; junction bases unmatched: 19. The CDR3 covers 18 residues. From germline, CDR1 is SGHAT and CDR2 FQNNGV.

A single count supports this clone. The chain combines TRBV7-8 with TRBJ1-1; the D gene is possibly TRBD1 (6 bases). Germline V gives CDR1 SGHVS, CDR2 FQNEAQ. The CDR3 runs 16 residues. The ends were cut back, 2 bases at V and 4 bases at J, with 17 bases in the middle. CDR3 sequence reads: CASSLSSAGGSTEAFF. DNA for the CDR3: TGTGCCAGCAGCTTATCGAGTGCTGGGGGCAGCACTGAAGCTTTCTTT.

Only a few counts were recorded for this clone. V gene TRBV19 combines with J gene TRBJ2-2, with D unclear. In germline, CDR1 is LNHDA, CDR2 SQIVND (reference sequence). Trimming cost V 6 bases and J 0 bases, with 8 bases left between them. CDR3 size: 14 residues. The CDR3 region has the DNA TGTGCCAGTAGCAAGAGATCGAACACCGGGGAGCTGTTTTTT. Translating gives CASSKRSNTGELFF. Drawing the rest from reference TRBV19 and TRBJ2-2, the complete variable domain is DGGITQSPKYLFRKEGQNVTLSCEQNLNHDAMYWYRQDPGQGLRLIYYSQIVNDFQKGDIAEGYSVSREKKESFPLTVTSAQKNPTAFYLCASSKRSNTGELFFGEGSRLTVL.

The chain joins TRBV19 to TRBJ1-6; D gene uncertain. This CDR3 is built from 13 residues. With 6 bases removed from V and 0 bases from J, the gap between germline ends came to 3 bases. Germline lookup yields CDR1 LNHDA and CDR2 SQIVND (reference sequence). The CDR3 DNA sequence: TGTGCCAGTAGGAGCTCCTATAATTCACCCCTCCACTTT. Translating it yields CASRSSYNSPLHF.

V and J are TRBV14 and TRBJ1-6; D unresolved. Trimming left V 3 bases short and J 2 bases short, with 14 bases between. This CDR3 contains 17 residues. Germline assignment: CDR1 SGHDN and CDR2 FVKESK. The CDR3 nucleotides are TGTGCCAGCAGCCAGAGAGCGGGATTGACCTATAATTCACCCCTCCACTTT. Amino acid sequence: CASSQRAGLTYNSPLHF.

The J gene is TRBJ1-5, the V gene TRBV7-8; D unclear. There are 13 residues in the CDR3. From germline, CDR1 is SGHVS and CDR2 FQNEAQ. The ends were cut back, 4 bases at V and 9 bases at J, with 13 bases in the middle. DNA for the CDR3: TGTGCCAGCAGCTCAAGTCTTGAGGGGCCCCAGCATTTT. As protein: CASSSSLEGPQHF.

The chain has TRBV4-1 and TRBJ2-7, with 8 bases fitting TRBD2. This CDR3 spans 16 amino acids. The germline CDR1 and CDR2 sequences are MGHRA and YSYEKL. V lost 1 base and J lost 3; bases outside the gene matches: 8. As DNA, the CDR3 is TGCGCCAGCAGCCAAGGACTCTCCAGCGGGGGCTACGAGCAGTACTTC. The encoded protein is CASSQGLSSGGYEQYF.

V is TRBV5-6 and J is TRBJ2-2; 10 positions agree with TRBD1. The CDR3 extends over 15 amino acids. The germline V gene encodes CDR1 SGHDT and CDR2 YYEEEE. V shed 0 bases and J 4 bases; nucleotides not matched to a gene: 0. CDR3 bases: TGTGCCAGCAGCTTGGGGGACAGGGGCACCGGGGAGCTGTTTTTT. Translated: CASSLGDRGTGELFF.

This chain links TRBV7-6 with TRBJ2-3; 7 bases agree with TRBD2. The CDR3 covers 14 residues. Germline assignment: CDR1 SGHVS and CDR2 FNYEAQ. The V and J ends lost 0 bases and 5 bases, in that order; junction bases with no gene match: 2. This chain's CDR3 is CASSLAGGRDTQYF. In DNA form, the CDR3 reads TGTGCCAGCAGCTTAGCGGGAGGGAGAGATACGCAGTATTTT.

The chain joins TRBV14 to TRBJ2-7; D gene uncertain. V shed 0 bases and J shed 1 base, with 7 bases lying between them. Per the germline V gene, CDR1 is SGHDN and CDR2 is FVKESK. CDR3 length equals 14 residues. The DNA for the CDR3 is TGTGCCAGCAGCCAAGATCGGCGGTCCTACGAGCAGTACTTC. It codes for CASSQDRRSYEQYF.

This chain links TRBV5-4 with TRBJ1-3; D unresolved. The CDR3 consists of 13 residues. Per germline, CDR1 SGHNT and CDR2 YYREEE (reference sequence). Deletions cut 8 bases from V and 4 bases from J, with 13 bases between. CDR3 nucleotides: TGTGCCAGTTCTATCAGGCCCGGAAACACCATATATTTT. It codes for CASSIRPGNTIYF.

The genes are TRBV4-2 and TRBJ1-4, with 7 bases fitting TRBD1. The V gene end was trimmed by 0 bases and the J gene end by 7 bases; junction bases not matched to a gene: 8. Germline V gives CDR1 LGHNA, CDR2 YNFKEQ. The CDR3 is made up of 16 amino acids. In nucleotides, the CDR3 is TGTGCCAGCAGCCAAGATTTGAAGGGGGCGGCTGAAAAACTGTTTTTT. The encoded protein is CASSQDLKGAAEKLFF.

This chain connects TRBV7-2 to TRBJ1-4; tentative D call: TRBD1 (5 bases). The CDR3 is 18 residues long. The germline gives CDR1 SGHTA, CDR2 FQGNSA. The V end was cut by 5 bases, the J end by 6 bases, with 25 bases between. This CDR3 reads CASSPVGLTRGGDEKLFF. The CDR3 bases are TGTGCCAGCAGCCCGGTGGGCCTAACTCGTGGGGGGGATGAAAAACTGTTTTTT.

V gene TRBV9 combines with J gene TRBJ1-6; possible D gene TRBD1, 5 bases. Between the trimmed V and J ends, which lost 0 bases and 8 bases, there was a span of 9 bases. CDR1 is SGDLS, CDR2 YYNGEE, per germline. CDR3 length equals 14 residues. CDR3 sequence: CASSVEQEDSPLHF. The CDR3 DNA is TGTGCCAGCAGCGTAGAACAGGAAGATTCACCCCTCCACTTT.

The chain combines TRBV28 with TRBJ2-2; a possible D gene is TRBD2 (5 bases). Germline CDR1 is MDHEN and CDR2 is SYDVKM. Trimming pared 2 bases from V and 2 bases from J, leaving 15 bases between. The CDR3 sequence is 17 residues long. The chain's CDR3 is CASSLLAGGGNTGELFF. The CDR3 DNA sequence: TGTGCCAGCAGTTTACTGGCGGGCGGAGGAAACACCGGGGAGCTGTTTTTT.

V is TRBV11-2 and J is TRBJ2-2, with D maybe TRBD2 (5 bases). Trimming stripped 4 bases from V and 6 bases from J, with 15 bases between. Germline CDR1 is SGHAT and CDR2 is FQNNGV. The CDR3 loop spans 15 amino acids. The CDR3 DNA reads TGTGCCAGCAGCTCCCTGAGGAGGAGAGCCGGGGAGCTGTTTTTT. It specifies CASSSLRRRAGELFF.

This chain connects TRBV29-1 to TRBJ2-2, with D possibly being TRBD1 (6 bases). This CDR3 has 15 residues. The germline V gene has CDR1 SQVTM and CDR2 ANQGSEA. V shed 7 bases and J shed 0 bases, with 15 bases lying between them. CDR3 coding DNA: TGCAGCGCCCTCACGACAGGCGCGAACACCGGGGAGCTGTTTTTT. Translating it yields CSALTTGANTGELFF.

The chain recombines TRBV7-2 with TRBJ1-5, with TRBD1 as a possible D gene (5 bases). V gave up 5 bases and J gave up 6 bases, with 17 bases separating them. This CDR3 contains 15 residues. Per germline, CDR1 SGHTA and CDR2 FQGNSA. CDR3 loop: CASSLRAGEGQPQHF. CDR3 nucleotides: TGTGCCAGCAGCCTTCGGGCGGGGGAGGGTCAGCCCCAGCATTTT.

V usage is TRBV6-5 and J usage is TRBJ2-1; 13 nucleotides agree with TRBD2. Unmatched junction bases numbered 4, after V lost 2 bases and J lost 6 bases. This CDR3 is built from 16 residues. Looked up from germline, CDR1 is MNHEY and CDR2 is SVGAGI. As DNA, the CDR3 is TGTGCCAGCAGTTACCAGGGACTAGCGGGGTTCAATGAGCAGTTCTTC. This sequence encodes CASSYQGLAGFNEQFF.

This clone was detected only once. The gene calls are TRBV18 and TRBJ1-2; weak D call: TRBD1 (6 bases). CDR1 and CDR2 from the germline V gene are KGHSH and LQKENI. The CDR3 covers 16 residues. Trimming stripped 4 bases from V and 0 bases from J, with 15 bases between. The CDR3 spells CASSLPLGQTNYGYTF. CDR3 nucleotides: TGTGCCAGCTCACTTCCCTTAGGACAGACTAACTATGGCTACACCTTC.

This clone was picked up one time. The chain is built from TRBV4-1 and TRBJ2-1; a possible D gene is TRBD1 (6 bases). Germline V lookup: CDR1 MGHRA, CDR2 YSYEKL. V lost 4 bases, J lost 5 bases, and 15 bases lay in between. The CDR3 extends over 15 amino acids. The CDR3 reads CASSLGRGSNNEQFF. As DNA, the CDR3 is TGCGCCAGCAGCCTCGGTAGGGGGTCAAACAATGAGCAGTTCTTC.

The J gene is TRBJ1-4, the V gene TRBV19; 10 bases line up with TRBD1. Germline V gene lookup returns CDR1 LNHDA and CDR2 SQIVND (reference sequence). The J segment lost 7 bases and the V segment lost 5 bases, leaving 4 bases of the junction unmatched. The CDR3 contains 14 residues. The CDR3 sequence: CASSSGTGVEKLFF. The CDR3 DNA is TGTGCCAGTAGTTCGGGGACAGGGGTTGAAAAACTGTTTTTT.

This chain joins TRBV5-4 and TRBJ2-1, with 7 positions matching TRBD1. From germline, CDR1 is SGHNT and CDR2 YYREEE (reference sequence). The length of the CDR3 is 14 residues. V was clipped by 3 bases and J by 2 bases; unmatched bases: 2. This CDR3 is CASSSQGAYNEQFF. The CDR3, as DNA: TGTGCCAGCAGCTCGCAGGGGGCCTACAATGAGCAGTTCTTC.

This clone was picked up many times. The rearrangement joins TRBV7-9 to TRBJ2-1, with 11 bases aligning to TRBD1. The V and J ends lost 3 bases and 4 bases, in that order; junction bases with no gene match: 5. The CDR3 has 16 residues. Germline V gene lookup returns CDR1 SEHNR and CDR2 FQNEAQ (reference sequence). Here the CDR3 DNA reads TGTGCCAGCAGCTTCCGATGGGACAGGGGGTACAATGAGCAGTTCTTC. This gives the protein CASSFRWDRGYNEQFF.